This T cell receptor (beta chain) was profiled in a study of blood T cell repertoires in COVID-19. Study at large: Nucleic acid was either cDNA or gDNA, and it came from T cells, B-cell-depleted T cells, or PBMCs.

As originally analysed: Reference gene primer amplification gave nucleated cell count estimates. Clones were read by immunoSEQ multiplex PCR, and TCRdb kept only the in-frame ones, dropping some. That table is the source of V, J and clone size, and D and trimming were worked out from the DNA. In the table there are approximately 210,000 clones, 84% of which are singletons. Remarks on this clone: Within the sample, other DNA sequences also encode this same CDR3.

V was clipped by 3 bases and J by 5 bases; unmatched bases: 2. Germline CDR1 and CDR2: MNHEY and SMNVEV (reference sequence). CDR3 size: 15 residues. This TCR came from a human donor in a cohort sampled during active COVID-19. Sequenced input: peripheral blood. The chain links TRBV27 to TRBJ2-2; 11 bases align to TRBD2. CDR3 in DNA: TGTGCCAGCAGTTTTGGGACTAGCGGTACCGGGGAGCTGTTTTTT. Translating it yields CASSFGTSGTGELFF.